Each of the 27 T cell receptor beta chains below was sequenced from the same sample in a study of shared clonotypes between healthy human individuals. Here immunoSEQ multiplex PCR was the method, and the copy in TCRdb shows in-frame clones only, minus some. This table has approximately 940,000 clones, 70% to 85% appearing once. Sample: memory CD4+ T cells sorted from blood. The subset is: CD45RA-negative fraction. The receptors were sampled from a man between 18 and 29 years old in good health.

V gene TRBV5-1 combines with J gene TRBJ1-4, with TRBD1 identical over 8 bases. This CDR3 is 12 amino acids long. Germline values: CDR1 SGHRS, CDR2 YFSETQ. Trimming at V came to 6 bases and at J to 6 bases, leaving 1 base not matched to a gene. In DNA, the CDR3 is TGCGCCAGCATGGACAGGGATGAAAAACTGTTTTTT. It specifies CASMDRDEKLFF. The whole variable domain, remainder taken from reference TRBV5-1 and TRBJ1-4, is KAGVTQTPRYLIKTRGQQVTLSCSPISGHRSVSWYQQTPGQGLQFLFEYFSETQRNKGNFPGRFSGRQFSNSRSEMNVSTLELGDSALYLCASMDRDEKLFFGSGTQLSVL.

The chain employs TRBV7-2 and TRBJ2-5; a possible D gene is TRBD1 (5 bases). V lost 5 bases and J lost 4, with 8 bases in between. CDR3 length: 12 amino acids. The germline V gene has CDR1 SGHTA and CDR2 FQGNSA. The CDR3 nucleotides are TGTGCCAGCAGCCGGACAACAGAGACCCAGTACTTC. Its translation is CASSRTTETQYF.

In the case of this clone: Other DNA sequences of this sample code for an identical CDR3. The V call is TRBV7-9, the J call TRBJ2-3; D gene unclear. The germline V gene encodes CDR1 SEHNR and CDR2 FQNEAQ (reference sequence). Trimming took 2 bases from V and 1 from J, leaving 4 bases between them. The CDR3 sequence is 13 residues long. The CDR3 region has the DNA TGTGCCAGCAGCTTATCTGGCACAGATACGCAGTATTTT. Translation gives CASSLSGTDTQYF.

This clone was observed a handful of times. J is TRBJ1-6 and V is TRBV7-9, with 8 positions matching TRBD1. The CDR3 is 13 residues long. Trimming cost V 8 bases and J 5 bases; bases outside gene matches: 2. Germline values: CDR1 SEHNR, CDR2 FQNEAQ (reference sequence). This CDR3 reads CASVDRDNSPLHF. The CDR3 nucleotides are TGTGCCAGCGTGGACAGGGATAATTCACCCCTCCACTTT.

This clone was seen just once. The CDR3 here is CASSLGGYYSNQPQHF. Here the CDR3 DNA reads TGTGCCAGCAGTTTAGGTGGGTACTATAGCAATCAGCCCCAGCATTTT. This rearrangement joins TRBV28 to TRBJ1-5; no definite D call. The CDR3 spans 16 residues. Looked up from germline, CDR1 is MDHEN and CDR2 is SYDVKM. Trimming took off 2 bases at V and 0 bases at J, with 11 bases between the two ends.

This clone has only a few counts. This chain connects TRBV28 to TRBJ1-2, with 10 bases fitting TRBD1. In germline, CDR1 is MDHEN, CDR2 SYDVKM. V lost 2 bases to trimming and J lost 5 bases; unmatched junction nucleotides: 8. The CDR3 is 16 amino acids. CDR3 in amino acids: CASSLISGTGVYGYTF. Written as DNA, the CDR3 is TGTGCCAGCAGTTTAATTTCCGGGACAGGGGTATATGGCTACACCTTC.

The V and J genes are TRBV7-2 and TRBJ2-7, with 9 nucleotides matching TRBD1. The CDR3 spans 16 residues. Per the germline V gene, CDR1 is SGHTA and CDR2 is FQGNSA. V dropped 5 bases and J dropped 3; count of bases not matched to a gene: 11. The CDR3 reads CASSPHSGTGNYEQYF. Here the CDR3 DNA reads TGTGCCAGCAGCCCCCATTCCGGGACAGGGAACTACGAGCAGTACTTC.

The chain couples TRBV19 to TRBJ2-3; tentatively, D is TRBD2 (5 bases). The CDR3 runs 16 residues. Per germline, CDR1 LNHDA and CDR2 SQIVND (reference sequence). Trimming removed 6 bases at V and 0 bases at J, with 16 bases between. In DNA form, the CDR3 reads TGTGCCAGTAGCCCCATAAGCGGTTATAGCACAGATACGCAGTATTTT. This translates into CASSPISGYSTDTQYF.

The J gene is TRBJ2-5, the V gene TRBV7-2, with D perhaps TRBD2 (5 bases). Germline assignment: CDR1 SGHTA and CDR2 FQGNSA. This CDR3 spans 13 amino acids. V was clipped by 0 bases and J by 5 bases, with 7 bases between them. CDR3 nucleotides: TGTGCCAGCAGCTTAGCGCCGGGGGAGACCCAGTACTTC. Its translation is CASSLAPGETQYF. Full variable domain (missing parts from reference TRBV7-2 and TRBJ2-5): GAGVSQSPSNKVTEKGKDVELRCDPISGHTALYWYRQSLGQGLEFLIYFQGNSAPDKSGLPSDRFSAERTGGSVSTLTIQRTQQEDSAVYLCASSLAPGETQYFGPGTRLLVL.

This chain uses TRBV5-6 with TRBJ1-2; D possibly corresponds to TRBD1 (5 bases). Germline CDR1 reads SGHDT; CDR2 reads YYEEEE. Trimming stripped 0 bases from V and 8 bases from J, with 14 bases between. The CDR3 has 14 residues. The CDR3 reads CASSLVRQGGGYTF. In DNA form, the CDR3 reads TGTGCCAGCAGCTTGGTTCGGCAGGGAGGAGGCTACACCTTC. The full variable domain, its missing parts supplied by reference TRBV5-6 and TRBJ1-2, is DAGVTQSPTHLIKTRGQQVTLRCSPKSGHDTVSWYQQALGQGPQFIFQYYEEEERQRGNFPDRFSGHQFPNYSSELNVNALLLGDSALYLCASSLVRQGGGYTFGSGTRLTVV.

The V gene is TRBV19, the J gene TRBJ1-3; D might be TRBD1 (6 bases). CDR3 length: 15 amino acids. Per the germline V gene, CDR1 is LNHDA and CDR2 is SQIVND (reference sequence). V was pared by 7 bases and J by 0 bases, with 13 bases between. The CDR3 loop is CASKIQGHSGNTIYF. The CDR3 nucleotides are TGTGCCAGTAAAATACAGGGCCACTCTGGAAACACCATATATTTT.

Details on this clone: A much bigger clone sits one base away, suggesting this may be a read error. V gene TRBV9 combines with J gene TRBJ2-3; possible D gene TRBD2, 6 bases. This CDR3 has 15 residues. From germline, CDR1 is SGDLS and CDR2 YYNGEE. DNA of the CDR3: TGTGCCAGCGGCGTAGGGGCGCGGGGTCCAGATACGCAGTATTTT. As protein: CASGVGARGPDTQYF.

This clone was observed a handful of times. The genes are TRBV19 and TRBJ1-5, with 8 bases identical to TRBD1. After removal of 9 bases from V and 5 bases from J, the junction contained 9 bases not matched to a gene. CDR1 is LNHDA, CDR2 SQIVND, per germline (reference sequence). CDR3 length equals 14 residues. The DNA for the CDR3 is TGTGCCAGCGGCAACCAGGGGGCCCATCAGCCCCAGCATTTT. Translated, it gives CASGNQGAHQPQHF.

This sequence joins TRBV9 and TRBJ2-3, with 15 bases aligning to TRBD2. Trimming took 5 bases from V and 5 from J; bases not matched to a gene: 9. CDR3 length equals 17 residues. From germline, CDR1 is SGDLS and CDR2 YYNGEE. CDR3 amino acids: CASSERTSGGAIDTQYF. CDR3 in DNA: TGTGCCAGCAGTGAAAGGACTAGCGGGGGGGCAATAGATACGCAGTATTTT.

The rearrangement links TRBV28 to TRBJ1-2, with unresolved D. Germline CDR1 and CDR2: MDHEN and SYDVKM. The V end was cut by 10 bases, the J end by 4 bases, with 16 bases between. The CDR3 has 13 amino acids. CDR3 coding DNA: TGTGCCACCAACTTTCTCGGGAGCTATGGCTACACCTTC. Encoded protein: CATNFLGSYGYTF.

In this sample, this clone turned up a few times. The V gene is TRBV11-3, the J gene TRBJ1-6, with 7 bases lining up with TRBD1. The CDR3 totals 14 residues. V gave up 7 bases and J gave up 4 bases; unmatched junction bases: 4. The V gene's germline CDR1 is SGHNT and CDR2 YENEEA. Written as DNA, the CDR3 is TGTGCCAGCAACCCGGGACAGTATAATTCACCCCTCCACTTT. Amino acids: CASNPGQYNSPLHF.

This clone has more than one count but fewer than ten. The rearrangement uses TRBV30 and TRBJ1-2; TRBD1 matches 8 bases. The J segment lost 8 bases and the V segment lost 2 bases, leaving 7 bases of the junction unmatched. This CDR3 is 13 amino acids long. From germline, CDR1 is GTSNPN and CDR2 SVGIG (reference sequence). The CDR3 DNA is TGTGCCTGGAGTCAGACAGGGGATCGGGGCTACACCTTC. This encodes CAWSQTGDRGYTF.

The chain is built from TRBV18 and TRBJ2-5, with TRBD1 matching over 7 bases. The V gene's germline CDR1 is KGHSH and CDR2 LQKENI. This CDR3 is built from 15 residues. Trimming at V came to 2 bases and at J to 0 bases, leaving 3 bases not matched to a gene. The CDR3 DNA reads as TGTGCCAGCTCACCAAGTCAGGGGGACCAAGAGACCCAGTACTTC. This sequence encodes CASSPSQGDQETQYF.

CDR3 protein: CAWSGGLTSSYNEQFF. DNA of the CDR3: TGTGCCTGGAGTGGGGGACTGACTAGCTCCTACAATGAGCAGTTCTTC. V gene TRBV30 combines with J gene TRBJ2-1; a possible D gene is TRBD2 (6 bases). Germline lookup yields CDR1 GTSNPN and CDR2 SVGIG (reference sequence). CDR3 length: 16 amino acids. The V end was cut by 1 base, the J end by 0 bases, with 13 bases between.

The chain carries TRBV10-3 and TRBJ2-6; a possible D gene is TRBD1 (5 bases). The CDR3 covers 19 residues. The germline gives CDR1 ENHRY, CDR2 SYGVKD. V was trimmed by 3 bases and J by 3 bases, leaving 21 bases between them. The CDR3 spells CAISDAGHNPTGGANVLTF. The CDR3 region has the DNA TGTGCCATCAGTGATGCCGGACATAACCCCACAGGTGGGGCCAACGTCCTGACTTTC.

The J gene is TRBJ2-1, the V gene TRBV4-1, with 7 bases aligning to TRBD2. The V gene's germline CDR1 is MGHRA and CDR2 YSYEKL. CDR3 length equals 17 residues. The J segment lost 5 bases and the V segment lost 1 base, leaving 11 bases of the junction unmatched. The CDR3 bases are TGCGCCAGCAGCCAAGTCCCGGGCGGACTAGTGAACAATGAGCAGTTCTTC. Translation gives CASSQVPGGLVNNEQFF.

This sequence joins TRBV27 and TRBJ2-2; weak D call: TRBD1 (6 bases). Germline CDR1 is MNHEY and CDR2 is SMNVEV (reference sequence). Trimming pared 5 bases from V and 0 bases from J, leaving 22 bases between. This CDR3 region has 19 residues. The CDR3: CASSLLRGFLETNTGELFF. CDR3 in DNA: TGTGCCAGCAGTCTCCTCAGGGGATTCCTTGAGACGAACACCGGGGAGCTGTTTTTT.

CDR3 region: CASSAGGGRGDSPLHF. The CDR3 nucleotides read TGTGCCAGCAGCGCCGGAGGGGGCAGGGGCGATTCACCCCTCCACTTT. This chain connects TRBV9 to TRBJ1-6; 7 bases are a match to TRBD1. CDR3 size: 16 residues. Germline CDR1 is SGDLS and CDR2 is YYNGEE. Trimming took 3 bases from V and 8 from J; bases not matched to a gene: 11.

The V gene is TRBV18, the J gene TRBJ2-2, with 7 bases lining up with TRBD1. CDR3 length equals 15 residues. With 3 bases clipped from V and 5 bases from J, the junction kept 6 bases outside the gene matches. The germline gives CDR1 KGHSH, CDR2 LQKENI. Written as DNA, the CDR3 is TGTGCCAGCTCACCTGACAGGGCTGGGACCGGGGAGCTGTTTTTT. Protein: CASSPDRAGTGELFF.

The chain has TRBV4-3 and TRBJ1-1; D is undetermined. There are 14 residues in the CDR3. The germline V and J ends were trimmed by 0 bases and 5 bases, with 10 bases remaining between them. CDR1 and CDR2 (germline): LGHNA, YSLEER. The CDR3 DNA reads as TGCGCCAGCAGCCAAGAGAAGGTGAGGACTGAAGCTTTCTTT. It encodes CASSQEKVRTEAFF.

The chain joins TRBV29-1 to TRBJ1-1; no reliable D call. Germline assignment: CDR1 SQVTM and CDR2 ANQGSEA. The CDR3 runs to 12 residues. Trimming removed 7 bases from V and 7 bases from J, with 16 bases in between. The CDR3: CSGARTGGEAFF. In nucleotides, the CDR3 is TGCAGCGGGGCTCGGACCGGCGGTGAAGCTTTCTTT.

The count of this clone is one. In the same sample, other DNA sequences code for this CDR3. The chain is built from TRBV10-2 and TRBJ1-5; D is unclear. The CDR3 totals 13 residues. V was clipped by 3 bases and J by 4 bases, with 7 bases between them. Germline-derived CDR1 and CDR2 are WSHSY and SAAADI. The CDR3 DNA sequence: TGCGCCAGCAGTGATCGGGTGAATCAGCCCCAGCATTTT. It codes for CASSDRVNQPQHF.